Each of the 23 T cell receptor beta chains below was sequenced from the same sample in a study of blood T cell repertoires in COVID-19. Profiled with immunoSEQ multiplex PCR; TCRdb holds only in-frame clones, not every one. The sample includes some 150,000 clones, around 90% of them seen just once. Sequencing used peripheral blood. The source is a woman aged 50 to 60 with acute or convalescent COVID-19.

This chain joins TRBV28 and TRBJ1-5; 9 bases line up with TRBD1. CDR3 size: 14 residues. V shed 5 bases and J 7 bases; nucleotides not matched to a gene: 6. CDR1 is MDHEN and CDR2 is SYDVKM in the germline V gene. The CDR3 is CASSGQGRGQPQHF. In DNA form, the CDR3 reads TGTGCCAGCAGTGGACAGGGGAGGGGACAGCCCCAGCATTTT. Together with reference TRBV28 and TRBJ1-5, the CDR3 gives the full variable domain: DVKVTQSSRYLVKRTGEKVFLECVQDMDHENMFWYRQDPGLGLRLIYFSYDVKMKEKGDIPEGYSVSREKKERFSLILESASTNQTSMYLCASSGQGRGQPQHFGDGTRLSIL.

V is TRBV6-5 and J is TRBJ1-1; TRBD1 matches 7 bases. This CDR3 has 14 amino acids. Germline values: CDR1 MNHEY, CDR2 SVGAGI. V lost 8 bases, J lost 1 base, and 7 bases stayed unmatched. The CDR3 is CASRGGSRNTEAFF. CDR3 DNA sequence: TGTGCCAGCCGAGGGGGCAGCAGGAACACTGAAGCTTTCTTT.

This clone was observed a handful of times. CDR3 residues: CASSISGSADNSPLHF. CDR3 nucleotide sequence: TGTGCCAGTAGTATCTCGGGAAGTGCTGATAATTCACCCCTCCACTTT. The rearrangement links TRBV19 to TRBJ1-6; D is undetermined. The CDR3 is made up of 16 amino acids. Germline assignment: CDR1 LNHDA and CDR2 SQIVND (reference sequence). V lost 3 bases to trimming and J lost 5 bases, with 14 bases between them.

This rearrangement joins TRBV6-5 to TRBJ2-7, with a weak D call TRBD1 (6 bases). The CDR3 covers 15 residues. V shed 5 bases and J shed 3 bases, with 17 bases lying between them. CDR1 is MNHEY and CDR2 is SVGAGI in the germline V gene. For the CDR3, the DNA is TGTGCCAGCAGTCCACAGCATACAGGGAACTACGAGCAGTACTTC. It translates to CASSPQHTGNYEQYF.

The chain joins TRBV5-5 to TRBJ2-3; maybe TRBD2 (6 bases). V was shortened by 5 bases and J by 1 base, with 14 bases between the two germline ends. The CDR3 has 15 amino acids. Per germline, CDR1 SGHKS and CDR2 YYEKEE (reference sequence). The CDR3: CASRSGVKGTDTQYF. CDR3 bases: TGTGCCAGCAGGTCGGGAGTTAAGGGCACAGATACGCAGTATTTT.

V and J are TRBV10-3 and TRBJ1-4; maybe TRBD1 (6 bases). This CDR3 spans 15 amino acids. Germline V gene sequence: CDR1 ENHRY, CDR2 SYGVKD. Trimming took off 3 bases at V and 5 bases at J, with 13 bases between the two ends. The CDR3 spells CAISEFGTGNEKLFF. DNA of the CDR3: TGTGCCATCAGTGAATTCGGTACAGGGAATGAAAAACTGTTTTTT.

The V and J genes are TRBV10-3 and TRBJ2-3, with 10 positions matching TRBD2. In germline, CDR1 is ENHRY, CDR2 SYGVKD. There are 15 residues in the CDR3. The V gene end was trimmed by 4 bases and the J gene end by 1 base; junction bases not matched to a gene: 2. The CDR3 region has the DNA TGTGCCATCAGTGCCGGACTAGCGGGCACAGATACGCAGTATTTT. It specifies CAISAGLAGTDTQYF.

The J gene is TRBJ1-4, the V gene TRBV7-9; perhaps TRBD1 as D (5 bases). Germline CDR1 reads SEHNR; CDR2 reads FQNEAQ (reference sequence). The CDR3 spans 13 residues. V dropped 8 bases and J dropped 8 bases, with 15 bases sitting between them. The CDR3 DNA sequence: TGTGCCAGCCGGGGGGACTTAGGGGAAAAACTGTTTTTT. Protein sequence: CASRGDLGEKLFF.

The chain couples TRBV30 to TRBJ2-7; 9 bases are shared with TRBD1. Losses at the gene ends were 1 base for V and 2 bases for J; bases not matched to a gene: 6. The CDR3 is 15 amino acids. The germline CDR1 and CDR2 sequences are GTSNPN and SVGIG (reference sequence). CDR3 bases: TGTGCCTGGAGTGGCCCCGGGACAGGGACCTACGAGCAGTACTTC. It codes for CAWSGPGTGTYEQYF.

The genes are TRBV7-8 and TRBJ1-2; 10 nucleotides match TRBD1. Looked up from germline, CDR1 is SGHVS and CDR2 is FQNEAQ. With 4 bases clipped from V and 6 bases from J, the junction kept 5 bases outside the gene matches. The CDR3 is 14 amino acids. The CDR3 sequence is CASSSTGTGDGYTF. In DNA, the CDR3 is TGTGCCAGCAGCTCAACCGGGACAGGGGATGGCTACACCTTC. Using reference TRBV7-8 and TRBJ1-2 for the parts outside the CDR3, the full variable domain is GAGVSQSPRYKVAKRGQDVALRCDPISGHVSLFWYQQALGQGPEFLTYFQNEAQLDKSGLPSDRFFAERPEGSVSTLKIQRTQQEDSAVYLCASSSTGTGDGYTFGSGTRLTVV.

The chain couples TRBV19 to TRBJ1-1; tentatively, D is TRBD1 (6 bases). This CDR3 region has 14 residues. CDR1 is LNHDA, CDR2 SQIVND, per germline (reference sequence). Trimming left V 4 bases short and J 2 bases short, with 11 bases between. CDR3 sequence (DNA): TGTGCCAGTAGTAATCAGGGGATTAACACTGAAGCTTTCTTT. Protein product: CASSNQGINTEAFF.

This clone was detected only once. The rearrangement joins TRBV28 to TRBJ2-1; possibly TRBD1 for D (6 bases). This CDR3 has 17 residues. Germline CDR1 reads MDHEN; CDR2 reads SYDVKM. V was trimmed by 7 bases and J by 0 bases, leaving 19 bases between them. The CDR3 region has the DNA TGTGCCAGCACCCACTCCGGACAGACAAGCTCCTACAATGAGCAGTTCTTC. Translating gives CASTHSGQTSSYNEQFF.

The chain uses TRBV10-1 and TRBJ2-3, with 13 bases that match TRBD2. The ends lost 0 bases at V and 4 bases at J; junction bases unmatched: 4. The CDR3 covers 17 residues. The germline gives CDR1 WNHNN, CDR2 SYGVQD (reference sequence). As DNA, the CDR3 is TGCGCCAGCAGTGAGTCGATAGGACTAGCGGGAGCAGATACGCAGTATTTT. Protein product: CASSESIGLAGADTQYF.

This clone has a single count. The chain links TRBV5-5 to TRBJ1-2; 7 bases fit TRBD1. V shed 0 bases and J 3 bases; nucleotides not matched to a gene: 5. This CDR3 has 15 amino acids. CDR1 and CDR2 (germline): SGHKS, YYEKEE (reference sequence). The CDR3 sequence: CASSLGQGGHYGYTF. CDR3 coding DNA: TGTGCCAGCAGCTTGGGACAGGGAGGACACTATGGCTACACCTTC.

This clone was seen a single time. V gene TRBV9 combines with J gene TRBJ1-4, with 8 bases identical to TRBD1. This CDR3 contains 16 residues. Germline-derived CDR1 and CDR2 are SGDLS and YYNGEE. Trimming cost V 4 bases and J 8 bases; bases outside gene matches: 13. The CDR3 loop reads CASSQGTGPRREKLFF. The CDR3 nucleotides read TGTGCCAGCAGCCAAGGGACAGGTCCGCGTAGGGAAAAACTGTTTTTT.

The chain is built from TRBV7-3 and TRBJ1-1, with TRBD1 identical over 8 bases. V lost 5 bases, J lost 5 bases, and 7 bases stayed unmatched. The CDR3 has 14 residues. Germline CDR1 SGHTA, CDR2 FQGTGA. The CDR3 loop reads CASSETGAGTEAFF. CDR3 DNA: TGTGCCAGCAGCGAGACAGGGGCGGGAACTGAAGCTTTCTTT.

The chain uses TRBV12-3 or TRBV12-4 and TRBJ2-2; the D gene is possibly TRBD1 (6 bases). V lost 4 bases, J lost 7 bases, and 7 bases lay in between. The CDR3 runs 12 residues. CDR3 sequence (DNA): TGTGCCAGCAGTTCGACAGGCGGGGAGCTGTTTTTT. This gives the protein CASSSTGGELFF.

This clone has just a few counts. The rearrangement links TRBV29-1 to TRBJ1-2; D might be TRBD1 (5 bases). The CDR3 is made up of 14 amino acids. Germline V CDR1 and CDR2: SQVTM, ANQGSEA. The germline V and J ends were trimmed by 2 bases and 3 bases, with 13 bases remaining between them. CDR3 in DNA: TGCAGCGTTGAAAATTGGGGCTTGGACTATGGCTACACCTTC. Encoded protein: CSVENWGLDYGYTF.

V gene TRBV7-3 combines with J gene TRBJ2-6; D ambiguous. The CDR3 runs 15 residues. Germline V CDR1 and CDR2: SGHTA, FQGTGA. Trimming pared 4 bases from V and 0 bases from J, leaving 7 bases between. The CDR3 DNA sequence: TGTGCCAGCAGCTACCCGGGCTCTGGGGCCAACGTCCTGACTTTC. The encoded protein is CASSYPGSGANVLTF.

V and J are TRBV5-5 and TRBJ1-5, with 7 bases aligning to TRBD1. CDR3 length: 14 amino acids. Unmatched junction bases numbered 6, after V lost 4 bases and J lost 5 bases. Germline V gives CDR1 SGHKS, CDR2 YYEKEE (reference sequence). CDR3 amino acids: CASSRQGIDQPQHF. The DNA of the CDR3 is TGTGCCAGCAGCAGACAGGGTATCGATCAGCCCCAGCATTTT.

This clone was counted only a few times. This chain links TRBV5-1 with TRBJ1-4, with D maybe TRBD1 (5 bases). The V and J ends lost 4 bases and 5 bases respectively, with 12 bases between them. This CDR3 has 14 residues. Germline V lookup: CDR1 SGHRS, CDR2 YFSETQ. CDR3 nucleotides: TGCGCCAGCAGCGCCCGACAGCCGAATGAAAAACTGTTTTTT. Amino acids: CASSARQPNEKLFF.

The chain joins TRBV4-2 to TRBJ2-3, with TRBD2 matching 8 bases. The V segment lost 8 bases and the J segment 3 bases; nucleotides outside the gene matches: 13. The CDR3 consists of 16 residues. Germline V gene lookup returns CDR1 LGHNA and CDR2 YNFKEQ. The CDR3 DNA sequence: TGTGCCAGCTCCCTTGGGGGCGGGGGGATAACAGATACGCAGTATTTT. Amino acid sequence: CASSLGGGGITDTQYF.

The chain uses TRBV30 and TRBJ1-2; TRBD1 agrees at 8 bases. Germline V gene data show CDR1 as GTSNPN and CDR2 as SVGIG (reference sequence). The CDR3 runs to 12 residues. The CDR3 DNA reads TGTGCTGGGACAGGACCTAACTATGGCTACACCTTC. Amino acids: CAGTGPNYGYTF. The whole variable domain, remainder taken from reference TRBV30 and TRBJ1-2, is SQTIHQWPATLVQPVGSPLSLECTVEGTSNPNLYWYRQAAGRGLQLLFYSVGIGQISSEVPQNLSASRPQDRQFILSSKKLLLSDSGFYLCAGTGPNYGYTFGSGTRLTVV.